This passage covers 23 T cell receptor beta chains from one sample sequenced in a study of T cell repertoires in cytomegalovirus infection. TCRdb reprocessed the reads via MiXCR and lists one record per CDR3 protein. The sample includes 300,000 or so distinct CDR3 sequences, about 25% of them seen just once. The sample consisted of PBMCs. The receptors stem from a human donor in good health (CMV status not recorded). Some clones in this sample may be carry-over from other donors' samples.

This clonotype was counted ten times or more. J is TRBJ2-5 and V is TRBV7-2, with 7 bases that match TRBD2. Germline CDR1 and CDR2: SGHTA and FQGNSA. J lost 4 bases, V lost 3 bases, and 5 bases had no gene match. The CDR3 is 14 residues long. Written as DNA, the CDR3 is TGTGCCAGCAGCTTTTCGGGGGGTGGAGAGACCCAGTACTTC. Protein: CASSFSGGGETQYF.

Ten or more counts support this clonotype. The chain is built from TRBV11-3 and TRBJ2-5; 9 bases align to TRBD2. V trimming: 0 bases; J trimming: 4 bases; junction bases outside the gene matches: 6. Germline lookup yields CDR1 SGHNT and CDR2 YENEEA. The CDR3 extends over 16 amino acids. The CDR3 region is CASSLEEREVAETQYF. Written as DNA, the CDR3 is TGTGCCAGCAGCTTAGAGGAGCGGGAGGTCGCAGAGACCCAGTACTTC.

This clonotype was seen a few times. This chain joins TRBV12-3 or TRBV12-4 and TRBJ2-1; TRBD1 agrees at 11 bases. The CDR3 has 16 residues. The trim removed 5 bases at V and 6 bases at J, leaving 9 bases unmatched. This CDR3 is CASSDLAGTGGNEQFF. CDR3 nucleotides: TGTGCCAGCAGTGACCTCGCCGGGACAGGGGGCAATGAGCAGTTCTTC.

This clonotype has a handful of counts. V gene TRBV20-1 combines with J gene TRBJ2-3; 8 positions agree with TRBD2. The V segment lost 4 bases and the J segment 4 bases; nucleotides outside the gene matches: 4. Looked up from germline, CDR1 is DFQATT and CDR2 is SNEGSKA (reference sequence). The CDR3 is 13 residues long. The CDR3 sequence: CSAKGLVPDTQYF. CDR3 DNA: TGCAGTGCTAAGGGACTAGTGCCAGATACGCAGTATTTT.

In this sample, this clonotype turned up a few times. The rearrangement uses TRBV5-4 and TRBJ2-5, with 11 bases matching TRBD1. Per germline, CDR1 SGHNT and CDR2 YYREEE (reference sequence). V dropped 4 bases and J dropped 5; count of bases not matched to a gene: 7. The CDR3 contains 15 residues. The CDR3 loop is CASSTRTGGQETQYF. The DNA for the CDR3 is TGTGCCAGCAGCACCCGGACAGGGGGCCAGGAGACCCAGTACTTC.

This CDR3 is CASSQTAKQETQYF. CDR3 coding DNA: TGTGCCAGCAGTCAGACAGCCAAACAAGAGACCCAGTACTTC. The chain carries TRBV6-5 and TRBJ2-5; D possibly corresponds to TRBD1 (5 bases). V lost 5 bases and J 2 bases, leaving 12 bases between the germline ends. CDR1 is MNHEY, CDR2 SVGAGI, per germline. CDR3 length equals 14 residues.

Only a few counts were recorded for this clonotype. The chain is built from TRBV28 and TRBJ1-2; D remains ambiguous. Trimming pared 1 base from V and 8 bases from J, leaving 8 bases between. The CDR3 loop spans 12 amino acids. The V gene's germline CDR1 is MDHEN and CDR2 SYDVKM. The CDR3 sequence is CASSLLGTGYTF. The CDR3 bases are TGTGCCAGCAGTTTATTGGGTACGGGCTACACCTTC.

The rearrangement uses TRBV18 and TRBJ2-7; D is possibly TRBD2 (6 bases). The ends were cut back, 5 bases at V and 1 base at J, with 12 bases in the middle. The CDR3 is 14 amino acids. Germline values: CDR1 KGHSH, CDR2 LQKENI. In DNA form, the CDR3 reads TGTGCCAGCTCAACGCGACTAGATTCCTACGAGCAGTACTTC. This gives the protein CASSTRLDSYEQYF.

The rearrangement uses TRBV7-4 and TRBJ2-6; no firm D call. Germline CDR1 SGHVT, CDR2 SQSDAQ. This CDR3 has 15 amino acids. Deletions cut 3 bases from V and 4 bases from J, with 10 bases between. The CDR3, as DNA: TGTGCCAGCAGCTTGAGAACTATCGGGGCCAACGTCCTGACTTTC. Translating it yields CASSLRTIGANVLTF.

This clonotype was recorded a few times. The V gene is TRBV7-2, the J gene TRBJ2-7; D not certain. The CDR3 spans 14 residues. CDR1 is SGHTA, CDR2 FQGNSA, per germline. V was clipped by 1 base and J by 2 bases, with 9 bases between them. The CDR3 nucleotides are TGTGCCAGCAGCTTAGACGTCAGAGCCTACGAGCAGTACTTC. Residues: CASSLDVRAYEQYF.

The chain has TRBV12-3 or TRBV12-4 and TRBJ1-1, with a weak D call TRBD1 (6 bases). CDR3 length: 14 residues. Trimming left V 8 bases short and J 2 bases short, with 15 bases between. The CDR3 sequence: CASAPTGINTEAFF. CDR3 nucleotides: TGTGCCAGCGCCCCAACAGGGATTAACACTGAAGCTTTCTTT.

This clonotype has more than one count but fewer than ten. The chain links TRBV12-3 or TRBV12-4 to TRBJ1-2, with D unresolved. V lost 5 bases and J lost 6, with 13 bases in between. This CDR3 comprises 13 residues. CDR3: CASSPGRGNGYTF. DNA for the CDR3: TGTGCCAGCAGTCCCGGACGGGGTAATGGCTACACCTTC.

The CDR3 sequence: CASSLSKASGANEQFF. Here the CDR3 DNA reads TGTGCCAGCAGTTTATCGAAGGCTAGCGGGGCCAATGAGCAGTTCTTC. The chain joins TRBV27 to TRBJ2-1, with 9 bases matching TRBD2. Trimming at V came to 0 bases and at J to 6 bases, leaving 6 bases not matched to a gene. The CDR3 has 16 residues. Germline loops: CDR1 MNHEY, CDR2 SMNVEV (reference sequence).

This clonotype was recorded a few times. The rearrangement links TRBV5-1 to TRBJ2-3, with D perhaps being TRBD1 or TRBD2 (5 bases each). The V gene's germline CDR1 is SGHRS and CDR2 YFSETQ. The CDR3 runs to 12 residues. The germline V and J ends were trimmed by 7 bases and 0 bases, with 6 bases remaining between them. The CDR3 nucleotides read TGCGCCAGCGGGGACAGCACAGATACGCAGTATTTT. It yields the protein CASGDSTDTQYF.

This clonotype was picked up many times. The chain couples TRBV7-2 to TRBJ2-1; 10 bases are shared with TRBD2. The CDR3 contains 15 residues. Trimming removed 5 bases from V and 7 bases from J; junction bases left unmatched: 8. Germline CDR1 reads SGHTA; CDR2 reads FQGNSA. CDR3 nucleotide sequence: TGTGCCAGCAGCAGAGCGGGAGGGGGTAATAATGAGCAGTTCTTC. It translates to CASSRAGGGNNEQFF.

The V and J genes are TRBV15 and TRBJ2-1; TRBD2 might be the D (6 bases). Germline-derived CDR1 and CDR2 are LNHNV and YYDKDF (reference sequence). V was trimmed by 3 bases and J by 7 bases, leaving 7 bases between them. CDR3 length: 12 amino acids. The CDR3 nucleotides read TGTGCCACCAGCAGCGGACTAAATGAGCAGTTCTTC. Translated, it gives CATSSGLNEQFF.

This clonotype came up a few times. The CDR3 DNA is TGTGCCAGCAGCTTAGGGCACGAGCGGGGGGCCTCTTCGAACACCGGGGAGCTGTTTTTT. Translation gives CASSLGHERGASSNTGELFF. The V gene is TRBV7-2, the J gene TRBJ2-2, with 9 bases that match TRBD2. The CDR3 contains 20 residues. J lost 0 bases, V lost 1 base, and 12 bases had no gene match. Per the germline V gene, CDR1 is SGHTA and CDR2 is FQGNSA.

V gene TRBV13 combines with J gene TRBJ2-3; possibly TRBD2 for D (5 bases). CDR1 and CDR2 from the germline V gene are PRHDT and FYEKMQ (reference sequence). With 5 bases removed from V and 2 bases from J, the gap between germline ends came to 17 bases. This CDR3 is built from 16 residues. The CDR3 sequence: CASSRNPAGSTDTQYF. CDR3 DNA sequence: TGTGCCAGCAGCCGGAATCCGGCGGGTTCCACAGATACGCAGTATTTT.

The V and J genes are TRBV12-3 or TRBV12-4 and TRBJ2-1, with 11 bases aligning to TRBD2. The J segment lost 4 bases and the V segment lost 6 bases, leaving 8 bases of the junction unmatched. The CDR3 has 16 residues. The CDR3 region is CASSRLAGGFYNEQFF. The CDR3 DNA sequence: TGTGCCAGCAGCCGTCTAGCGGGGGGATTTTACAATGAGCAGTTCTTC.

The chain employs TRBV12-3 or TRBV12-4 and TRBJ1-1, with D possibly TRBD1 on 5 matching bases. Trimming left V 4 bases short and J 3 bases short, with 24 bases between. CDR3 length: 18 residues. In nucleotides, the CDR3 is TGTGCCAGCAGTTCATTCGCCGGGGGTCGGTTGGTGGACACTGAAGCTTTCTTT. This sequence encodes CASSSFAGGRLVDTEAFF.

The chain links TRBV28 to TRBJ1-2; D is perhaps TRBD1 (6 bases). The V end was cut by 6 bases, the J end by 4 bases, with 18 bases between. This CDR3 is built from 15 residues. Germline V gene sequence: CDR1 MDHEN, CDR2 SYDVKM. The CDR3 protein is CASSLGGGRGYGYTF. For the CDR3, the DNA is TGTGCCAGCAGCCTCGGTGGGGGGCGAGGCTATGGCTACACCTTC.

This clonotype was observed at least ten times. CDR3 sequence reads: CASFEKRGVVGEQFF. The CDR3 DNA is TGTGCCAGCTTTGAAAAAAGGGGGGTAGTAGGTGAGCAGTTCTTC. The chain is built from TRBV6-1 and TRBJ2-1; D may be TRBD1 or TRBD2 (6 bases each). V dropped 8 bases and J dropped 9 bases, with 23 bases sitting between them. The germline CDR1 and CDR2 sequences are MNHNS and SASEGT. This CDR3 spans 15 amino acids.

The chain links TRBV28 to TRBJ2-7; TRBD1 aligns across 7 bases. Per germline, CDR1 MDHEN and CDR2 SYDVKM. CDR3 length: 14 residues. The V gene end was trimmed by 6 bases and the J gene end by 8 bases; junction bases not matched to a gene: 13. CDR3 loop: CASRHPGQITQQYF. The CDR3 DNA follows: TGTGCCAGCAGACACCCGGGACAGATCACCCAGCAGTACTTC. Combining the CDR3 with reference TRBV28 and TRBJ2-7 gives the whole variable domain DVKVTQSSRYLVKRTGEKVFLECVQDMDHENMFWYRQDPGLGLRLIYFSYDVKMKEKGDIPEGYSVSREKKERFSLILESASTNQTSMYLCASRHPGQITQQYFGPGTRLTVT.